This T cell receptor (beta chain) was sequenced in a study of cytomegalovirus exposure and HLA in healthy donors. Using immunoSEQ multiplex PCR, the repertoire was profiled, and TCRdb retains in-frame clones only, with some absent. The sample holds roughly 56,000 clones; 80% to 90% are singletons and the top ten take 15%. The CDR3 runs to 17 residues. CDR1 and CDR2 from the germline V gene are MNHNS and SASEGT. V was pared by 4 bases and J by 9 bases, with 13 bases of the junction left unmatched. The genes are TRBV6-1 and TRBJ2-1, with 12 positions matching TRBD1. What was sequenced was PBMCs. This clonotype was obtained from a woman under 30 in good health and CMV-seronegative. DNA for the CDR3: TGTGCCAGCAGTGCCCGACCGGGACAGGGGGCTTATGCTGAGCAGTTCTTC. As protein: CASSARPGQGAYAEQFF.